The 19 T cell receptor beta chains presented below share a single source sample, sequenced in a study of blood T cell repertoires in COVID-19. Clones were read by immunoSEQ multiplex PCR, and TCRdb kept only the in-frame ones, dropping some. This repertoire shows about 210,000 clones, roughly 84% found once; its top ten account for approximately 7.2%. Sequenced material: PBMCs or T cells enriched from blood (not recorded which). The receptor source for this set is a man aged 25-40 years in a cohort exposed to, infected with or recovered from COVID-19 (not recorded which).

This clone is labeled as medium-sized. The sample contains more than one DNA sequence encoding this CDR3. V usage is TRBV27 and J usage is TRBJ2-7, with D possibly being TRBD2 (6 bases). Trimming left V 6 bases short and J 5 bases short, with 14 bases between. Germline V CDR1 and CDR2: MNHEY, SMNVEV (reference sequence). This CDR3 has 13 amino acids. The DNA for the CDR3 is TGTGCCAGCAGAACCGGAGGGGTAAACGAGCAGTACTTC. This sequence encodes CASRTGGVNEQYF.

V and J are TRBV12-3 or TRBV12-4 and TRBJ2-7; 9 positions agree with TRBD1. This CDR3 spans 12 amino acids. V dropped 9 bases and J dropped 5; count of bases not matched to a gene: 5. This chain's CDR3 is CASDRGGNEQYF. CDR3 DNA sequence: TGTGCCAGTGACAGGGGGGGCAACGAGCAGTACTTC.

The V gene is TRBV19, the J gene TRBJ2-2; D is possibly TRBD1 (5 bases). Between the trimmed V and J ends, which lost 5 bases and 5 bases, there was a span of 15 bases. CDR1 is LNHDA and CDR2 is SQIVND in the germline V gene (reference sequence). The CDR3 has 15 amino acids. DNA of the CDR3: TGTGCCAGTAGTTCTAGGGGCCCTGGAACCGGGGAGCTGTTTTTT. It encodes CASSSRGPGTGELFF.

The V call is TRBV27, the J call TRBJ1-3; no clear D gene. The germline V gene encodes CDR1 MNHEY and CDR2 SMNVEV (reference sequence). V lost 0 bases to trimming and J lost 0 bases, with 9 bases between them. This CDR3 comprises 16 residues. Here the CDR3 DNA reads TGTGCCAGCAGTTTATCGAGGAGAAGCTCTGGAAACACCATATATTTT. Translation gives CASSLSRRSSGNTIYF.

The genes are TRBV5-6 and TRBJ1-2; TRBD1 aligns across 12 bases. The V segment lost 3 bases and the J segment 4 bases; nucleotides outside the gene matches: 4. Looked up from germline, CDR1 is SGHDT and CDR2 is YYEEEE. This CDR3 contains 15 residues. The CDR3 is CASSYGTGGIYGYTF. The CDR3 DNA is TGTGCCAGCAGCTATGGGACAGGGGGCATCTATGGCTACACCTTC.

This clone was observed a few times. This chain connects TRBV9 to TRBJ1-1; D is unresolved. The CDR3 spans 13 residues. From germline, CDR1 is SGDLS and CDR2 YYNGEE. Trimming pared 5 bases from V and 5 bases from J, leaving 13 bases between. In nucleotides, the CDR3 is TGTGCCAGCAGTCGGGGAATGGTAACTGAAGCTTTCTTT. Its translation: CASSRGMVTEAFF.

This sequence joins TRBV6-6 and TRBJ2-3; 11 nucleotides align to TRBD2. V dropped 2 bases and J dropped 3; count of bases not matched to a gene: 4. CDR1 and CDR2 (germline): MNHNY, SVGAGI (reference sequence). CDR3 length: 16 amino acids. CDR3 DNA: TGTGCCAGCAGTTACAGGCCTAGCGGGAGGACAGATACGCAGTATTTT. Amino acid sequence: CASSYRPSGRTDTQYF.

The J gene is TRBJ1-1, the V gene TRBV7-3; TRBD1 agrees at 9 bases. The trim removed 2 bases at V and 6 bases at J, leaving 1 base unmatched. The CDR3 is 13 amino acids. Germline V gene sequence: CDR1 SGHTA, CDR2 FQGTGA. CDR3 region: CASSLDRGAEAFF. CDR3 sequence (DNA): TGTGCCAGCAGCTTAGACAGGGGGGCTGAAGCTTTCTTT.

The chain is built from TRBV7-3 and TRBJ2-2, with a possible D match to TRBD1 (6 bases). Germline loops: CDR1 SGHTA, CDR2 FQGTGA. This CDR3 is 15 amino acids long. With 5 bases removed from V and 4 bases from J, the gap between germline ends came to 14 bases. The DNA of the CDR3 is TGTGCCAGCAGCCCCAGGGGCAGTTTCACCGGGGAGCTGTTTTTT. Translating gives CASSPRGSFTGELFF.

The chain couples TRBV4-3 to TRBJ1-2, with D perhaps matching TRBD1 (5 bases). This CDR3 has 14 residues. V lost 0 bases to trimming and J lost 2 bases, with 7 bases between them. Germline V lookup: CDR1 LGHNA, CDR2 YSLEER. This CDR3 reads CASSQDRANYGYTF. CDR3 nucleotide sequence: TGCGCCAGCAGCCAAGACAGGGCAAACTATGGCTACACCTTC.

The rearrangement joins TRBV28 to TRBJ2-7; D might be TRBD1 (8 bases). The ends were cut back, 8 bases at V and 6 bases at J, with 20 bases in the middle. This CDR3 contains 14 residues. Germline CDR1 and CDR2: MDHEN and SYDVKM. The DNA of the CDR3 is TGTGCCAGCCTTAACAGGGGGAGGGAGGCCGAGCAGTACTTC. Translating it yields CASLNRGREAEQYF. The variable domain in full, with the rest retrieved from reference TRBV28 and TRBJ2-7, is DVKVTQSSRYLVKRTGEKVFLECVQDMDHENMFWYRQDPGLGLRLIYFSYDVKMKEKGDIPEGYSVSREKKERFSLILESASTNQTSMYLCASLNRGREAEQYFGPGTRLTVT.

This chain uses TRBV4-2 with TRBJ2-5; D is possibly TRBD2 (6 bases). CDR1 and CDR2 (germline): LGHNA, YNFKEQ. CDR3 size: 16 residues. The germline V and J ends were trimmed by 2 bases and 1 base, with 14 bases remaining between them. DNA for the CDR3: TGTGCCAGCAGCCAAAACCCCCAGGGACTCCAAGAGACCCAGTACTTC. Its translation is CASSQNPQGLQETQYF.

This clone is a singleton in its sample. The CDR3 here is CASSPQHRLGAEGYTF. In nucleotides, the CDR3 is TGTGCCAGCAGCCCGCAACATCGGCTGGGGGCGGAAGGCTACACCTTC. This chain joins TRBV9 and TRBJ1-2; TRBD1 might be the D (6 bases). The CDR3 is 16 residues long. V was cut by 4 bases and J by 8 bases, with 24 bases left in between. Germline V lookup: CDR1 SGDLS, CDR2 YYNGEE. Full variable domain (missing parts from reference TRBV9 and TRBJ1-2): DSGVTQTPKHLITATGQRVTLRCSPRSGDLSVYWYQQSLDQGLQFLIQYYNGEERAKGNILERFSAQQFPDLHSELNLSSLELGDSALYFCASSPQHRLGAEGYTFGSGTRLTVV.

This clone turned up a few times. CDR3 sequence: CASEEQGASPEAFF. The CDR3, as DNA: TGTGCCAGCGAGGAACAGGGGGCTTCCCCTGAAGCTTTCTTT. The chain uses TRBV28 and TRBJ1-1; TRBD1 aligns across 9 bases. J gave up 6 bases and V 8 bases, and 10 bases lay outside the gene matches. Germline CDR1 is MDHEN and CDR2 is SYDVKM. This CDR3 is built from 14 residues.

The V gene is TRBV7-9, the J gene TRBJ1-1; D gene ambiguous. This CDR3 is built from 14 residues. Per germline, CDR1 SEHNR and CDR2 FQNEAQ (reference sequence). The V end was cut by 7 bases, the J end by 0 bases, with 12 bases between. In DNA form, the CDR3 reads TGTGCCAGCACCACCCTCCAGGTGAACACTGAAGCTTTCTTT. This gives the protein CASTTLQVNTEAFF. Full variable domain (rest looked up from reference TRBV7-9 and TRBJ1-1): DTGVSQNPRHKITKRGQNVTFRCDPISEHNRLYWYRQTLGQGPEFLTYFQNEAQLEKSRLLSDRFSAERPKGSFSTLEIQRTEQGDSAMYLCASTTLQVNTEAFFGQGTRLTVV.

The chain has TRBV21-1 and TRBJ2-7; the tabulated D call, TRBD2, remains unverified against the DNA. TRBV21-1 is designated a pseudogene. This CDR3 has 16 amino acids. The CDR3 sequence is CASSKGVLAGCYEQYF. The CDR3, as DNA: TGTGCCAGCAGCAAAGGGGTTTTAGCGGGTTGCTACGAGCAGTACTTC.

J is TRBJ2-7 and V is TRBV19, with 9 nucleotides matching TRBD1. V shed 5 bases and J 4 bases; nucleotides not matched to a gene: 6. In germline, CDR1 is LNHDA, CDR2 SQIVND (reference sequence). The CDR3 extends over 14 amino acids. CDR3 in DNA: TGTGCCAGTAGTGATACAGGGGGCGCGTACGAGCAGTACTTC. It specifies CASSDTGGAYEQYF.

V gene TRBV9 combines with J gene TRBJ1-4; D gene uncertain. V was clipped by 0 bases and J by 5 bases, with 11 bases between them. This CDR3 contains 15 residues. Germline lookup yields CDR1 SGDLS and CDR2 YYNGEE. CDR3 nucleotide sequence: TGTGCCAGCAGCGTAGCAGCGCCCTGGAATGAAAAACTGTTTTTT. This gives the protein CASSVAAPWNEKLFF.

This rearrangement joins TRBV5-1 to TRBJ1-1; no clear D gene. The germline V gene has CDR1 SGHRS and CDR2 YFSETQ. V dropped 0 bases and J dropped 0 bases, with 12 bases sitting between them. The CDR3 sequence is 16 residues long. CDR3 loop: CASSLGVAGLNTEAFF. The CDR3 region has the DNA TGCGCCAGCAGCTTGGGGGTGGCAGGTTTGAACACTGAAGCTTTCTTT.